The T cell receptor beta chain under discussion was sequenced for a study of shared clonotypes between healthy human individuals. Background on the study: Three plates were used per donor for CD4 naive, three for CD4 memory, two for CD8 naive and one for CD8 memory. Study observations and caveats: Clonotype sharing levels among donors were expected to vary with sequencing depth. Naive subsets usually exceeded memory subsets in estimated richness.

The CDR3 is 14 residues long. J was trimmed by 7 bases and V by 8 bases; bases with no gene match: 10. Per the germline V gene, CDR1 is SNHLY and CDR2 is FYNNEI. Profiled with immunoSEQ multiplex PCR; TCRdb holds only in-frame clones, not every one. The sample consists of 400,000 or so clones, 90% to 97% of them appearing once. Researchers reported that CD8 memory united CD45RO+ cells with CCR7-negative CD45RA+ TemRA cells. As for this clone: Its antigen remains unknown.

The TCR was taken from a man between 25 and 39 years old in good health. The chain carries TRBV2 and TRBJ1-5; 8 nucleotides align to TRBD1. Sequencing input: memory CD8+ T cells sorted from blood. The sample's subset: CD45RO+ cells pooled with CCR7-negative TemRA cells. The CDR3 DNA follows: TGTGCCAGCGGGGGGGCAGGGGGCGGACAGCCCCAGCATTTT. Its translation: CASGGAGGGQPQHF.